Ten or more counts support the clone carrying this T cell receptor beta chain. Its target is unknown. TCRdb re-called the PCR reads with MiXCR, one entry per CDR3 protein. The repertoire holds about half a million distinct CDR3 sequences, with about 20% as singletons. The length of the CDR3 is 14 residues. Losses at the gene ends were 4 bases for V and 4 bases for J; bases not matched to a gene: 5. Germline CDR1 LGHNA, CDR2 YSLEER. The sample originates from a study of molecular identifiers for immune sequencing clone quantification. The study's findings and limits: The study reportedly detected spiked Jurkat TCR RNA from one cell among about 1 million naive cells.

The sequence was collected from a human donor in good health. Some libraries in this study had Jurkat cell RNA spiked in. This chain connects TRBV4-3 to TRBJ1-2; 8 positions match TRBD1. Specimen: naive CD8+ T cells from blood, with Jurkat cell RNA spiked in. As for subset: FACS-sorted CD8+CD4-CCR7+CD45RA+ naive T cells. The CDR3 reads CASSPGQAVYGYTF. CDR3 DNA sequence: TGCGCCAGCAGCCCGGGACAGGCGGTCTATGGCTACACCTTC.